Shown below are 24 T cell receptor beta chains from a single sample sequenced in a study of blood T cell repertoires in COVID-19. Produced via immunoSEQ multiplex PCR; TCRdb's table is partial and in-frame only. The table includes some 200,000 clones, roughly 84% detected once. Sequenced sample: peripheral blood. All receptors come from a woman in her 30s who had recovered from COVID-19.

The CDR3 region has the DNA TGTGCCAGCAGTCCCTTCAGGGGTTATAATTCACCCCTCCACTTT. It yields the protein CASSPFRGYNSPLHF. The rearrangement joins TRBV27 to TRBJ1-6, with D possibly being TRBD1 (6 bases). The CDR3 contains 15 residues. V shed 5 bases and J shed 4 bases, with 12 bases lying between them. In germline, CDR1 is MNHEY, CDR2 SMNVEV (reference sequence).

The rearrangement joins TRBV11-3 to TRBJ2-7; D is possibly TRBD2 (5 bases). The V end lost 3 bases, the J end lost 2 bases, and 17 bases lay between the germline ends. This CDR3 spans 16 amino acids. Germline CDR1 SGHNT, CDR2 YENEEA. The CDR3, as DNA: TGTGCCAGCAGCTTCGGGGAAGTAGGGATCCCCTACGAGCAGTACTTC. Translated: CASSFGEVGIPYEQYF.

The chain recombines TRBV7-2 with TRBJ2-5; perhaps TRBD1 as D (6 bases). With 3 bases removed from V and 4 bases from J, the gap between germline ends came to 12 bases. Germline lookup yields CDR1 SGHTA and CDR2 FQGNSA. The CDR3 covers 14 residues. CDR3 protein: CASSFTGSRETQYF. CDR3 DNA sequence: TGTGCCAGCAGCTTCACAGGGTCGCGAGAGACCCAGTACTTC.

This clone turned up a few times. This chain joins TRBV5-1 and TRBJ1-1; TRBD1 might be the D (5 bases). V lost 0 bases to trimming and J lost 2 bases, with 11 bases between them. The CDR3 has 15 amino acids. CDR1 is SGHRS and CDR2 is YFSETQ in the germline V gene. The DNA of the CDR3 is TGCGCCAGCAGCTTGGCCGGGGGGACTAACACTGAAGCTTTCTTT. The encoded protein is CASSLAGGTNTEAFF.

The chain employs TRBV12-5 and TRBJ2-3; tentative D call: TRBD2 (6 bases). CDR3 length: 12 residues. The V end lost 4 bases, the J end lost 6 bases, and 8 bases lay between the germline ends. CDR1 and CDR2 (germline): LGHNT, FRNRAP. CDR3 bases: TGTGCTAGTGGTTCCGGGGGTGATACGCAGTATTTT. This translates into CASGSGGDTQYF.

This clone was recorded once. V gene TRBV9 combines with J gene TRBJ2-3; TRBD2 matches 13 bases. CDR1 is SGDLS, CDR2 YYNGEE, per germline. J gave up 6 bases and V 4 bases, and 5 bases lay outside the gene matches. The CDR3 contains 15 residues. The CDR3 sequence is CASSLGLAGVDTQYF. CDR3 sequence (DNA): TGTGCCAGCAGCCTAGGACTAGCGGGAGTGGATACGCAGTATTTT.

This clone was observed a single time. The rearrangement uses TRBV21-1 and TRBJ2-3; no check of the table's D call, TRBD1, against the DNA was made. TRBV21-1 corresponds to a pseudogene. The CDR3 totals 13 residues. CDR3 loop: CASSTYRADTQYF. The CDR3 DNA reads as TGTGCCAGCAGCACGTACAGGGCAGATACGCAGTATTTT.

The chain couples TRBV28 to TRBJ2-1; 10 positions match TRBD1. Per the germline V gene, CDR1 is MDHEN and CDR2 is SYDVKM. The V segment lost 7 bases and the J segment 8 bases; nucleotides outside the gene matches: 11. CDR3 size: 15 residues. Here the CDR3 reads CASTDPGQGIHEQFF. CDR3 coding DNA: TGTGCCAGCACGGATCCGGGACAGGGGATCCATGAGCAGTTCTTC.

The rearrangement joins TRBV6-5 to TRBJ1-1, with 10 positions matching TRBD1. CDR1 and CDR2 from the germline V gene are MNHEY and SVGAGI. The CDR3 covers 14 residues. V was pared by 7 bases and J by 2 bases, with 4 bases of the junction left unmatched. CDR3 amino acids: CASTRDRGNTEAFF. The DNA of the CDR3 is TGTGCCAGCACCCGGGACAGGGGTAACACTGAAGCTTTCTTT.

This clone was observed once. The rearrangement joins TRBV23-1 to TRBJ1-1; D may be TRBD1 (6 bases). TRBV23-1 qualifies as an ORF whose function is uncertain. Trimming left V 2 bases short and J 5 bases short, with 24 bases between. The CDR3 has 18 amino acids. The CDR3 bases are TGCGCCAGCAGTCAAATCGGGTACAAGCTACAGGGCGGTACTGAAGCTTTCTTT. Protein product: CASSQIGYKLQGGTEAFF.

V is TRBV6-5 and J is TRBJ1-2, with D unresolved. The germline V and J ends were trimmed by 5 bases and 5 bases, with 18 bases remaining between them. The CDR3 is made up of 15 amino acids. From germline, CDR1 is MNHEY and CDR2 SVGAGI. CDR3 protein: CASSREVRAEYGYTF. The CDR3 DNA sequence: TGTGCCAGCAGTCGGGAGGTCCGGGCGGAATATGGCTACACCTTC.

This chain connects TRBV7-8 to TRBJ1-1; possibly TRBD1 for D (5 bases). The V and J ends lost 0 bases and 0 bases respectively, with 14 bases between them. CDR3 size: 17 residues. CDR1 and CDR2 from the germline V gene are SGHVS and FQNEAQ. CDR3 DNA sequence: TGTGCCAGCAGCTTAGCTGGGAGGCGGGGACTGAACACTGAAGCTTTCTTT. Protein sequence: CASSLAGRRGLNTEAFF.

The chain is built from TRBV2 and TRBJ2-5, with 7 bases aligning to TRBD1. The ends lost 5 bases at V and 4 bases at J; junction bases unmatched: 4. This CDR3 spans 13 amino acids. The germline CDR1 and CDR2 sequences are SNHLY and FYNNEI. CDR3 nucleotide sequence: TGTGCCAGCAGTTCCGACAGGGCAGAGACCCAGTACTTC. Translation gives CASSSDRAETQYF.

V gene TRBV7-3 combines with J gene TRBJ2-2; D possibly corresponds to TRBD2 (5 bases). CDR3 size: 15 residues. V was trimmed by 2 bases and J by 2 bases, leaving 9 bases between them. The germline CDR1 and CDR2 sequences are SGHTA and FQGTGA. The CDR3 sequence: CASSLVAGNTGELFF. CDR3 nucleotide sequence: TGTGCCAGCAGCTTAGTGGCGGGTAACACCGGGGAGCTGTTTTTT.

This rearrangement joins TRBV7-3 to TRBJ2-2; TRBD1 agrees at 8 bases. The CDR3 contains 14 residues. The V gene end was trimmed by 5 bases and the J gene end by 6 bases; junction bases not matched to a gene: 5. The germline V gene has CDR1 SGHTA and CDR2 FQGTGA. The CDR3 loop reads CASSPRQGPGELFF. Written as DNA, the CDR3 is TGTGCCAGCAGCCCGAGACAGGGGCCCGGGGAGCTGTTTTTT.

The chain recombines TRBV7-9 with TRBJ2-5, with D uncertain. The CDR3 has 12 amino acids. Trimming stripped 3 bases from V and 5 bases from J, with 7 bases between. CDR1 and CDR2 (germline): SEHNR, FQNEAQ (reference sequence). CDR3 protein: CASSFGEETQYF. CDR3 in DNA: TGTGCCAGCAGCTTCGGTGAGGAGACCCAGTACTTC.

The chain is built from TRBV5-4 and TRBJ2-3; weak D call: TRBD2 (6 bases). Germline-derived CDR1 and CDR2 are SGHNT and YYREEE (reference sequence). V gave up 4 bases and J gave up 2 bases, with 17 bases separating them. CDR3 length: 16 amino acids. The CDR3 sequence: CASSIGGWRDTDTQYF. CDR3 sequence (DNA): TGTGCCAGCAGCATTGGGGGATGGCGGGACACAGATACGCAGTATTTT.

This rearrangement joins TRBV5-6 to TRBJ1-1; tentative D call: TRBD1 (6 bases). Germline V lookup: CDR1 SGHDT, CDR2 YYEEEE. The V end lost 0 bases, the J end lost 1 base, and 16 bases lay between the germline ends. The length of the CDR3 is 17 residues. CDR3 loop: CASSLEGHPKGNTEAFF. The CDR3 bases are TGTGCCAGCAGCTTGGAGGGACACCCTAAGGGGAACACTGAAGCTTTCTTT. The whole variable domain, filled in from reference TRBV5-6 and TRBJ1-1, reads DAGVTQSPTHLIKTRGQQVTLRCSPKSGHDTVSWYQQALGQGPQFIFQYYEEEERQRGNFPDRFSGHQFPNYSSELNVNALLLGDSALYLCASSLEGHPKGNTEAFFGQGTRLTVV.

This chain uses TRBV4-1 with TRBJ1-5; D remains ambiguous. This CDR3 comprises 13 residues. CDR1 and CDR2 from the germline V gene are MGHRA and YSYEKL. Deletions cut 2 bases from V and 2 bases from J, with 4 bases between. The CDR3 region is CASSQTGNQPQHF. CDR3 sequence (DNA): TGCGCCAGCAGCCAAACAGGCAATCAGCCCCAGCATTTT.

The chain links TRBV18 to TRBJ2-7; TRBD2 matches 12 bases. The junction had 10 bases not matched to a gene; V was cut back by 1 base and J by 0 bases. Germline V gene data show CDR1 as KGHSH and CDR2 as LQKENI. The CDR3 extends over 19 amino acids. CDR3 region: CASSPRVGLAGGISYEQYF. The CDR3 region has the DNA TGTGCCAGCTCACCACGGGTGGGACTAGCGGGCGGGATCTCCTACGAGCAGTACTTC.

This clone turned up a few times. This chain uses TRBV7-9 with TRBJ1-2, with TRBD1 as a possible D gene (5 bases). With 1 base removed from V and 8 bases from J, the gap between germline ends came to 11 bases. The CDR3 has 13 residues. Germline V gives CDR1 SEHNR, CDR2 FQNEAQ (reference sequence). CDR3 in amino acids: CASSLEQGLGYTF. CDR3 in DNA: TGTGCCAGCAGCTTAGAGCAGGGCCTCGGCTACACCTTC.

J is TRBJ2-2 and V is TRBV14, with TRBD1 identical over 11 bases. CDR3 size: 18 residues. Germline trimming cut 0 bases from V and 6 bases from J; bases unmatched to any gene: 9. CDR1 SGHDN and CDR2 FVKESK come from the germline V gene. The CDR3 region has the DNA TGTGCCAGCAGCCAAGATCGGAGGGGACAGGGGGGAGCCGGGGAGCTGTTTTTT. It is translated as CASSQDRRGQGGAGELFF.

The chain combines TRBV6-4 with TRBJ2-2; D not certain. The CDR3 spans 15 residues. Germline V gene sequence: CDR1 MRHNA, CDR2 SNTAGT. Trimming took off 10 bases at V and 3 bases at J, with 18 bases between the two ends. CDR3 nucleotides: TGTGCCACTTCCCGGAGTCCTACTCACACCGGGGAGCTGTTTTTT. As protein: CATSRSPTHTGELFF.

The CDR3 sequence: CASSLQGDSNQPQHF. The CDR3, as DNA: TGTGCCAGCAGTTTACAGGGGGATAGCAATCAGCCCCAGCATTTT. The chain links TRBV27 to TRBJ1-5; 7 bases agree with TRBD1. The CDR3 length is 15 residues. Trimming at V came to 2 bases and at J to 0 bases, leaving 1 base not matched to a gene. In germline, CDR1 is MNHEY, CDR2 SMNVEV (reference sequence).